This TCR beta chain originates from a study of blood T cell repertoires in COVID-19. Methods used by the authors: Researchers report that nucleated cell counts were estimated from reference gene primer amplification. Profiled with immunoSEQ multiplex PCR; TCRdb holds only in-frame clones, not every one. V and J calls plus clone size are reproduced from that table; the DNA served to infer D and trimming. The repertoire holds 200,000 to 250,000 clones, with 75% to 85% as singletons. Clinical histories supplied by participants themselves formed the basis of cohort assignment. The CDR3 has 11 amino acids. The V gene's germline CDR1 is SQVTM and CDR2 ANQGSEA. With 6 bases clipped from V and 9 bases from J, the junction kept 7 bases outside the gene matches.

The chain has TRBV29-1 and TRBJ1-1; 7 bases agree with TRBD1. The clonotype comes from a man in his forties who had recovered from COVID-19. The sequenced sample was PBMCs or T cells enriched from blood (not recorded which). Written as DNA, the CDR3 is TGCAGCGTCGTACTACAGGGGAAAGCTTTCTTT. Translating it yields CSVVLQGKAFF.